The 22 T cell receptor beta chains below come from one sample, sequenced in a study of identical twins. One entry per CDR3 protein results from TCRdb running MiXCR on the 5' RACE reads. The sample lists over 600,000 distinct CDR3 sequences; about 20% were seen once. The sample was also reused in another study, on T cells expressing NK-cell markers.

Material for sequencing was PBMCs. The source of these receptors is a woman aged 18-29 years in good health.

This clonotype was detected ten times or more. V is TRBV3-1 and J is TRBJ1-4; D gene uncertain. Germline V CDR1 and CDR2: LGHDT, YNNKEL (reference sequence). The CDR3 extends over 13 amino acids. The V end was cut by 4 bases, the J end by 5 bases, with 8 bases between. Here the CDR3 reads CASSPPGNEKLFF. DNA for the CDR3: TGTGCCAGCAGCCCTCCAGGAAATGAAAAACTGTTTTTT.

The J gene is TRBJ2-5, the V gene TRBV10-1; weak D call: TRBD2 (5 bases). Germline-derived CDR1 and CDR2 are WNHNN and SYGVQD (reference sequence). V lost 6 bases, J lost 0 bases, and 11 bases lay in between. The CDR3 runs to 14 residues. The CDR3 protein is CASSLDGNQETQYF. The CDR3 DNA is TGCGCCAGCAGCCTCGACGGGAACCAAGAGACCCAGTACTTC.

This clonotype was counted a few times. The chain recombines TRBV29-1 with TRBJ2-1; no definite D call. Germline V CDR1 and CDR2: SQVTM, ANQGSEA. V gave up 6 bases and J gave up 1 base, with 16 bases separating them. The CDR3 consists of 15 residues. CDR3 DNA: TGCAGCGTCATTGCCCAGTCCCATTCCTACAATGAGCAGTTCTTC. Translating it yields CSVIAQSHSYNEQFF.

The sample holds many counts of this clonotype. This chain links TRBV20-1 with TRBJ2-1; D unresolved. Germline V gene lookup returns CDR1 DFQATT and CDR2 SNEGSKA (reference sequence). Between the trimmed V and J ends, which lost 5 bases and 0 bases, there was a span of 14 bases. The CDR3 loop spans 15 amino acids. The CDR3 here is CSARPPWSSYNEQFF. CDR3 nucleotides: TGCAGTGCTCGCCCTCCTTGGAGCTCCTACAATGAGCAGTTCTTC.

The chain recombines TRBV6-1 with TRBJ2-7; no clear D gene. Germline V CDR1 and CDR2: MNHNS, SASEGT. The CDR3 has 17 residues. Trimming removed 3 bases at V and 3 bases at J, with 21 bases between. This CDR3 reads CASSDGLQTLPIYEQYF. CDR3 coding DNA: TGTGCCAGCAGTGACGGTTTGCAGACCCTTCCCATCTACGAGCAGTACTTC.

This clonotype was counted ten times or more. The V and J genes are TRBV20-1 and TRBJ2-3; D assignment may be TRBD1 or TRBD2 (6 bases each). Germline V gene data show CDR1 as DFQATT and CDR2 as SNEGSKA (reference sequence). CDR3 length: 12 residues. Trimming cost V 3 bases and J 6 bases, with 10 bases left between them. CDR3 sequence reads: CSARLGGDTQYF. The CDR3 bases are TGCAGTGCTAGGCTGGGGGGCGATACGCAGTATTTT.

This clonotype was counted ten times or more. CDR3 region: CATRGLGEGAYYNEQFF. In DNA, the CDR3 is TGTGCCACCAGAGGACTGGGGGAGGGAGCTTACTACAATGAGCAGTTCTTC. This chain connects TRBV24-1 to TRBJ2-1; 7 positions agree with TRBD2. The trim removed 7 bases at V and 3 bases at J, leaving 14 bases unmatched. Germline CDR1 is KGHDR and CDR2 is SFDVKD. The length of the CDR3 is 17 residues.

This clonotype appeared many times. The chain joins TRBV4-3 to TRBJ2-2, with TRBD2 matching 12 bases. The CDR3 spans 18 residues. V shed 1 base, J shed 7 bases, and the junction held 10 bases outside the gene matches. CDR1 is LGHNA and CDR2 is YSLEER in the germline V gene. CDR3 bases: TGCGCCAGCAGCCAAGGGGTACTAGCGGGAGGAAAGAACGGGGAGCTGTTTTTT. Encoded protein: CASSQGVLAGGKNGELFF.

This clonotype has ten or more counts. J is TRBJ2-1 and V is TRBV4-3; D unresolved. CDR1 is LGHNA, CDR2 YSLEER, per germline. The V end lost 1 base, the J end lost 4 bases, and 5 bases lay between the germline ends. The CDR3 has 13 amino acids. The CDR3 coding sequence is TGCGCCAGCAGCCAAGGGGTTTACAATGAGCAGTTCTTC. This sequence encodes CASSQGVYNEQFF.

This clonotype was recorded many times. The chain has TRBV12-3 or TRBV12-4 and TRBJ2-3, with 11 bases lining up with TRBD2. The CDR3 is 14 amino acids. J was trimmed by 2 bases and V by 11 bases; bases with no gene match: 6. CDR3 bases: TGTGCCGGTAGCGGGAGGGGCGACACAGATACGCAGTATTTT. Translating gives CAGSGRGDTDTQYF.

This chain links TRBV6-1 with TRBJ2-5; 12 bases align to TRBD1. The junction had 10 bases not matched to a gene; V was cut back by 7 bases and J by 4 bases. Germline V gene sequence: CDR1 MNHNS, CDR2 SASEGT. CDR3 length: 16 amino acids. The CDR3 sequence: CASTTGQGAEVETQYF. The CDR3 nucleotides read TGTGCCAGCACTACGGGACAGGGGGCCGAGGTAGAGACCCAGTACTTC.

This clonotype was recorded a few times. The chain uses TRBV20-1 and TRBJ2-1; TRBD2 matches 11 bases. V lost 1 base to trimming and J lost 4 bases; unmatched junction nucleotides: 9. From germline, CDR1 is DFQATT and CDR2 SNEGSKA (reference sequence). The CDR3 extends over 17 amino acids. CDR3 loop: CSARGGLAGRIYNEQFF. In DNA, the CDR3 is TGCAGTGCTAGAGGTGGACTAGCGGGCCGTATTTACAATGAGCAGTTCTTC.

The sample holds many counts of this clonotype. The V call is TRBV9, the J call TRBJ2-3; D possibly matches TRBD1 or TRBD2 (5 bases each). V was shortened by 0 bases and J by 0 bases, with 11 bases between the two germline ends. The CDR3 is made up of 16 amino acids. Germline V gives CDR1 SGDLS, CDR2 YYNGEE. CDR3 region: CASSVAWGFSTDTQYF. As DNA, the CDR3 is TGTGCCAGCAGCGTAGCTTGGGGGTTTAGCACAGATACGCAGTATTTT.

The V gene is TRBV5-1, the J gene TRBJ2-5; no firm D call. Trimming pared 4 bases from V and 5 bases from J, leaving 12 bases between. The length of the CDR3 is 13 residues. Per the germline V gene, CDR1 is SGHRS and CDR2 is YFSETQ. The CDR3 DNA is TGCGCCAGCAGCGGTCGAGGTGTGGAGACCCAGTACTTC. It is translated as CASSGRGVETQYF. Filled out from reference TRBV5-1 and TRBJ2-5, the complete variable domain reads KAGVTQTPRYLIKTRGQQVTLSCSPISGHRSVSWYQQTPGQGLQFLFEYFSETQRNKGNFPGRFSGRQFSNSRSEMNVSTLELGDSALYLCASSGRGVETQYFGPGTRLLVL.

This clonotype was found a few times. The CDR3 bases are TGCGCCAGCAGCTCCGACAGTGGCGGAGGCTACACCTTC. Translation: CASSSDSGGGYTF. The gene calls are TRBV5-1 and TRBJ1-2, with a tentative D call TRBD1 (5 bases). The length of the CDR3 is 13 residues. Germline CDR1 reads SGHRS; CDR2 reads YFSETQ. Deletions cut 3 bases from V and 8 bases from J, with 14 bases between.

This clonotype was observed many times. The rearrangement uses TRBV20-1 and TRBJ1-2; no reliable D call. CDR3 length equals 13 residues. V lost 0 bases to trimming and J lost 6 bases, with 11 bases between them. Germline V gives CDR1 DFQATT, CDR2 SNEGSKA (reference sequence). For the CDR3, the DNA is TGCAGTGCTAGAGATTCAGTGGGGAATGGCTACACCTTC. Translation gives CSARDSVGNGYTF.

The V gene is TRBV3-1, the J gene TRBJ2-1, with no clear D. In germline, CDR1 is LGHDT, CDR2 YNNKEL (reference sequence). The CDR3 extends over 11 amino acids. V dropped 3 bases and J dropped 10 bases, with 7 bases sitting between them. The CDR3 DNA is TGTGCCAGCAGCCAGGGAAAAGAGCAGTTCTTC. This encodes CASSQGKEQFF.

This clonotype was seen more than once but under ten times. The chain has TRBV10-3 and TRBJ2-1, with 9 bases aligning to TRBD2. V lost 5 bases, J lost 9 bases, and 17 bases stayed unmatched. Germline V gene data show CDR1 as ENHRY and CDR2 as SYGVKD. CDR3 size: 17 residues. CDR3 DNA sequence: TGTGCCATCAGTCCTCCCCGAGGCGGGAGGGCCGGGAGTGAGCAGTTCTTC. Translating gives CAISPPRGGRAGSEQFF.

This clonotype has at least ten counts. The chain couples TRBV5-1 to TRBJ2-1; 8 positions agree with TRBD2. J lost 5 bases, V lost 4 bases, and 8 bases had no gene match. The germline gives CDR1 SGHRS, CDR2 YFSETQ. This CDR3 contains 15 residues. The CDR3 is CASSHLAGGDNEQFF. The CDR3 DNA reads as TGCGCCAGCAGCCACCTAGCGGGTGGGGACAATGAGCAGTTCTTC.

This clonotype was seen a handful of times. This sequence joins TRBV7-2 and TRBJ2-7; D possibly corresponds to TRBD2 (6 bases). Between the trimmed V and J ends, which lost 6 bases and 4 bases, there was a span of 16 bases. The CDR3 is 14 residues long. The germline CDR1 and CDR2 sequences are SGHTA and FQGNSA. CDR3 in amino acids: CASRSRDTGYEQYF. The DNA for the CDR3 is TGTGCCAGCAGGTCGCGGGATACGGGGTACGAGCAGTACTTC.

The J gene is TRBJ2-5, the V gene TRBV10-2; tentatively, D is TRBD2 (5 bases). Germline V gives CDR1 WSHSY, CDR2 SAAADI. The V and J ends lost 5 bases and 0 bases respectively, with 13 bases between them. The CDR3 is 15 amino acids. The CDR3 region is CASSWTSSYQETQYF. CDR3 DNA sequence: TGCGCCAGCAGTTGGACTTCTTCGTACCAAGAGACCCAGTACTTC.

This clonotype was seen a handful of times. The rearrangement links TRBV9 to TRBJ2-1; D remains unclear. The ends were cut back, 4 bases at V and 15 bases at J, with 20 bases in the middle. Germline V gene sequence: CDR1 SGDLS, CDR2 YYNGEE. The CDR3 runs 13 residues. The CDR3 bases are TGTGCCAGCAGCCCCGATTCTGGCTGGGGATTGTTCTTC. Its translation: CASSPDSGWGLFF.